These T cell receptor beta chains were read from a single sample in a study of cytomegalovirus exposure and HLA in healthy donors. Using immunoSEQ multiplex PCR, the repertoire was profiled, and TCRdb retains in-frame clones only, with some absent. The table records 100,000 or so clones, more than 65% of them present only once. The sequenced sample was PBMCs. These receptors were collected from a man aged 35 to 55 in good health and CMV-seropositive. Each CDR3 is given with its conserved first and last residue. D genes are given only for firm matches. Clone size is not always given. Where it is, it says once, few, many or a class for expanded clones.

V,J,size,D,CDR3,DNA
TRBV7-2,TRBJ2-1,.,TRBD2,CASSLRRPGGYNEQFF,TGTGCCAGCAGCTTACGAAGGCCGGGAGGGTACAATGAGCAGTTCTTC
TRBV18,TRBJ1-1,few,TRBD1,CASSPGQGAITEAFF,TGTGCCAGCTCGCCGGGACAGGGGGCGATCACTGAAGCTTTCTTT
TRBV4-1,TRBJ2-3,.,TRBD2,CASSQDETSGTITDTQYF,TGCGCCAGCAGCCAAGATGAAACTAGCGGGACGATCACAGATACGCAGTATTTT
TRBV7-2,TRBJ2-7,.,.,CASSLQSGQTYEQYF,TGTGCCAGCAGCCTCCAATCGGGACAAACCTACGAGCAGTACTTC
TRBV29-1,TRBJ2-7,.,TRBD2,CSASREVPHEQYF,TGCAGCGCGAGCCGGGAGGTCCCCCACGAGCAGTACTTC
TRBV5-8,TRBJ1-2,.,.,CASSLPRSGGNDYGYTF,TGTGCCAGCAGCTTGCCACGGTCCGGGGGGAACGACTATGGCTACACCTTC
TRBV6-5,TRBJ2-2,.,.,CASSKGLLNTGELFF,TGTGCCAGCAGTAAGGGACTTCTTAACACCGGGGAGCTGTTTTTT
TRBV11-1,TRBJ2-5,few,.,CASSFRAQSPQYF,TGTGCCAGCAGCTTCAGGGCCCAATCGCCCCAGTACTTC
TRBV7-3,TRBJ2-7,few,TRBD2,CASSPGWAGGHEQYF,TGTGCCAGCAGCCCCGGGTGGGCGGGAGGACACGAGCAGTACTTC
TRBV27,TRBJ1-1,.,.,CASRGTEAFF,TGTGCCAGCCGGGGGACTGAAGCTTTCTTT
TRBV7-3,TRBJ1-2,.,.,CASSSSTGNYGYTF,TGTGCCAGCAGCTCCTCGACAGGCAACTATGGCTACACCTTC